The rows below give T cell receptor beta chains drawn from one sample of a study of T cells after yellow fever vaccination. Each CDR3 protein is one row after TCRdb ran MiXCR on the 5' RACE reads. The sample has 300,000 to 400,000 distinct CDR3 sequences; 7% to 9% are singletons. This material consisted of PBMCs, taken approximately 47 days after the first yellow fever vaccination. Receptors were obtained from a man between 18 and 29 years old who received the YFV17D yellow fever vaccine. Both conserved end residues are part of each CDR3. The order of the fields is CDR3 protein, CDR3 DNA, V gene, J gene, D gene, clone size. The D gene is left open where the match is weak. Expanded clones get a size class; other rows say once, few or many, or leave the size out.

CDR3aa: CASSQGQGSYNSPLHF
CDR3nt: TGCGCCAGCAGCCAAGGTCAGGGTAGCTATAATTCACCCCTCCACTTT
v_gene: TRBV4-3
j_gene: TRBJ1-6
d_gene: .
abundance: .

CDR3aa: CASSVAAGGPITDTQYF
CDR3nt: TGTGCCAGCAGCGTAGCAGCGGGGGGGCCCATCACAGATACGCAGTATTTT
v_gene: TRBV9
j_gene: TRBJ2-3
d_gene: TRBD2
abundance: .

CDR3aa: CASSRGQDNQPQHF
CDR3nt: TGTGCCAGCAGCAGGGGCCAAGATAATCAGCCCCAGCATTTT
v_gene: TRBV5-5
j_gene: TRBJ1-5
d_gene: .
abundance: .

CDR3aa: CASSFRPSSTDTQYF
CDR3nt: TGTGCCAGCAGCTTCCGTCCTAGCAGCACAGATACGCAGTATTTT
v_gene: TRBV7-2
j_gene: TRBJ2-3
d_gene: .
abundance: few

CDR3aa: CASNRAEASGKNEQFF
CDR3nt: TGTGCCAGTAACCGGGCCGAAGCGAGTGGGAAGAATGAGCAGTTCTTC
v_gene: TRBV19
j_gene: TRBJ2-1
d_gene: .
abundance: .

CDR3aa: CASSPHQNYGYTF
CDR3nt: TGTGCCAGCAGCCCCCACCAGAACTATGGCTACACCTTC
v_gene: TRBV7-3
j_gene: TRBJ1-2
d_gene: .
abundance: few

CDR3aa: CSASDIGALGSYEQYF
CDR3nt: TGCAGTGCTAGTGATATAGGGGCATTGGGCTCCTACGAGCAGTACTTC
v_gene: TRBV20-1
j_gene: TRBJ2-7
d_gene: .
abundance: few

CDR3aa: CAIRVGGGDTEAFF
CDR3nt: TGTGCCATCAGGGTGGGAGGAGGTGACACTGAAGCTTTCTTT
v_gene: TRBV10-3
j_gene: TRBJ1-1
d_gene: .
abundance: few

CDR3aa: CSASNRPLLRAGANVLTF
CDR3nt: TGCAGTGCTTCCAATAGACCCCTCTTGAGAGCTGGGGCCAACGTCCTGACTTTC
v_gene: TRBV20-1
j_gene: TRBJ2-6
d_gene: .
abundance: many

CDR3aa: CASRIRQGGNSPLHF
CDR3nt: TGCGCCAGCCGAATAAGACAGGGAGGCAATTCACCCCTCCACTTT
v_gene: TRBV5-1
j_gene: TRBJ1-6
d_gene: TRBD1
abundance: .

CDR3aa: CASSLEQYSPLHF
CDR3nt: TGCGCCAGCAGCTTGGAACAGTACTCACCCCTCCACTTT
v_gene: TRBV5-1
j_gene: TRBJ1-6
d_gene: .
abundance: .

CDR3aa: CASSYSRAPTDTQYF
CDR3nt: TGTGCCAGCAGTTACTCGAGGGCTCCCACAGATACGCAGTATTTT
v_gene: TRBV6-2/TRBV6-3
j_gene: TRBJ2-3
d_gene: .
abundance: few

CDR3aa: CASNRPGSNEQFF
CDR3nt: TGTGCCAGCAATAGGCCCGGGTCCAATGAGCAGTTCTTC
v_gene: TRBV6-2/TRBV6-3
j_gene: TRBJ2-1
d_gene: .
abundance: once

CDR3aa: CASSLPSTITYGYTF
CDR3nt: TGTGCCAGCAGCCTGCCGAGCACGATCACCTATGGCTACACCTTC
v_gene: TRBV5-4
j_gene: TRBJ1-2
d_gene: .
abundance: .

CDR3aa: CASSPGQENSPLHF
CDR3nt: TGCGCCAGCAGCCCGGGACAGGAGAATTCACCCCTCCACTTT
v_gene: TRBV5-1
j_gene: TRBJ1-6
d_gene: TRBD1
abundance: .

CDR3aa: CASSRVPREETQYF
CDR3nt: TGCGCCAGCAGTCGTGTACCCCGGGAAGAGACCCAGTACTTC
v_gene: TRBV10-2
j_gene: TRBJ2-5
d_gene: .
abundance: few

CDR3aa: CAVWQGHGTEAFF
CDR3nt: TGTGCCGTATGGCAAGGCCATGGCACTGAAGCTTTCTTT
v_gene: TRBV19
j_gene: TRBJ1-1
d_gene: .
abundance: .

CDR3aa: CASSQDSPPGSGYTF
CDR3nt: TGTGCCAGCAGCCAAGACTCCCCCCCGGGGTCTGGCTACACCTTC
v_gene: TRBV3-1
j_gene: TRBJ1-2
d_gene: .
abundance: few

CDR3aa: CASSRDIWGADTQYF
CDR3nt: TGTGCCAGCAGCCGGGACATTTGGGGGGCAGATACGCAGTATTTT
v_gene: TRBV4-2
j_gene: TRBJ2-3
d_gene: .
abundance: .

CDR3aa: CATSDLAGGNFEQFF
CDR3nt: TGTGCCACCAGTGATTTGGCAGGGGGCAATTTTGAGCAGTTCTTC
v_gene: TRBV24-1
j_gene: TRBJ2-1
d_gene: TRBD1
abundance: many

CDR3aa: CAWMRSLYTEAFF
CDR3nt: TGTGCCTGGATGCGGAGCCTTTACACTGAAGCTTTCTTT
v_gene: TRBV30
j_gene: TRBJ1-1
d_gene: .
abundance: few

CDR3aa: CASSTGPLFPDTQYF
CDR3nt: TGTGCCAGCAGCACGGGACCCCTTTTCCCAGATACGCAGTATTTT
v_gene: TRBV5-6
j_gene: TRBJ2-3
d_gene: .
abundance: .

CDR3aa: CAISESSGGTTDTQYF
CDR3nt: TGTGCCATCAGTGAGTCCTCCGGGGGGACCACAGATACGCAGTATTTT
v_gene: TRBV10-3
j_gene: TRBJ2-3
d_gene: TRBD2
abundance: few

CDR3aa: CSARPGHSYNEQFF
CDR3nt: TGCAGTGCTAGACCGGGACACTCCTACAATGAGCAGTTCTTC
v_gene: TRBV20-1
j_gene: TRBJ2-1
d_gene: .
abundance: once

CDR3aa: CASSFRTGWNEQFF
CDR3nt: TGTGCCAGCAGTTTTAGGACAGGGTGGAATGAGCAGTTCTTC
v_gene: TRBV27
j_gene: TRBJ2-1
d_gene: TRBD1
abundance: few

CDR3aa: CASSPGAAWQETQYF
CDR3nt: TGTGCCAGCAGCCCGGGAGCAGCGTGGCAAGAGACCCAGTACTTC
v_gene: TRBV28
j_gene: TRBJ2-5
d_gene: .
abundance: few

CDR3aa: CSAAQGAYSYEQYF
CDR3nt: TGCAGTGCGGCCCAGGGGGCTTACTCCTACGAGCAGTACTTC
v_gene: TRBV20-1
j_gene: TRBJ2-7
d_gene: TRBD1
abundance: few

CDR3aa: CASSGGPPPPIYF
CDR3nt: TGTGCCAGCAGTGGGGGACCGCCGCCTCCCATATATTTT
v_gene: TRBV2
j_gene: TRBJ1-3
d_gene: .
abundance: .

CDR3aa: CASSFGQGSYTF
CDR3nt: TGTGCCAGCAGTTTCGGACAGGGGAGCTACACCTTC
v_gene: TRBV6-2/TRBV6-3
j_gene: TRBJ1-2
d_gene: TRBD1
abundance: .

CDR3aa: CASSYQGNQPQHF
CDR3nt: TGTGCCAGCAGCTATCAGGGCAATCAGCCCCAGCATTTT
v_gene: TRBV7-2
j_gene: TRBJ1-5
d_gene: .
abundance: many

CDR3aa: CASGLLAGGTNTGELFF
CDR3nt: TGTGCTAGTGGTTTGCTAGCGGGGGGAACGAACACCGGGGAGCTGTTTTTT
v_gene: TRBV12-5
j_gene: TRBJ2-2
d_gene: TRBD2
abundance: few

CDR3aa: CASSQDRLSGGPAYNEQFF
CDR3nt: TGCGCCAGCAGCCAAGATAGGCTTAGCGGGGGGCCCGCCTACAATGAGCAGTTCTTC
v_gene: TRBV4-3
j_gene: TRBJ2-1
d_gene: TRBD2
abundance: .

CDR3aa: CASSSDEGPTYEQYF
CDR3nt: TGTGCCAGCAGCTCCGACGAGGGGCCCACCTACGAGCAGTACTTC
v_gene: TRBV7-3
j_gene: TRBJ2-7
d_gene: .
abundance: .

CDR3aa: CASSREGYNEQFF
CDR3nt: TGTGCCAGCAGCCGTGAGGGTTACAATGAGCAGTTCTTC
v_gene: TRBV7-9
j_gene: TRBJ2-1
d_gene: .
abundance: many

CDR3aa: CSVSGTGSKSYGYTF
CDR3nt: TGCAGCGTTTCCGGGACAGGGTCGAAAAGCTATGGCTACACCTTC
v_gene: TRBV29-1
j_gene: TRBJ1-2
d_gene: TRBD1
abundance: many

CDR3aa: CASSQGLAGVGYEQYF
CDR3nt: TGTGCCAGCAGCCAAGGATTGGCAGGGGTCGGCTACGAGCAGTACTTC
v_gene: TRBV3-1
j_gene: TRBJ2-7
d_gene: .
abundance: .

CDR3aa: CASQGGTGNSGELFF
CDR3nt: TGTGCCAGCCAGGGTGGGACAGGGAATTCCGGGGAGCTGTTTTTT
v_gene: TRBV12-3/TRBV12-4
j_gene: TRBJ2-2
d_gene: TRBD1
abundance: few

CDR3aa: CAWSVGMGEQFF
CDR3nt: TGTGCCTGGAGTGTAGGGATGGGTGAGCAGTTCTTC
v_gene: TRBV30
j_gene: TRBJ2-1
d_gene: .
abundance: .

CDR3aa: CSASPTGGRDTEAFF
CDR3nt: TGCAGTGCTAGCCCGACAGGGGGCCGGGACACTGAAGCTTTCTTT
v_gene: TRBV20-1
j_gene: TRBJ1-1
d_gene: TRBD1
abundance: .

CDR3aa: CASSGATGTSVHEQYF
CDR3nt: TGCGCCAGCAGCGGGGCTACCGGGACTAGCGTCCACGAGCAGTACTTC
v_gene: TRBV5-1
j_gene: TRBJ2-7
d_gene: TRBD2
abundance: few

CDR3aa: CASSLGMQETQYF
CDR3nt: TGTGCCAGCAGCCTCGGGATGCAAGAGACCCAGTACTTC
v_gene: TRBV6-1
j_gene: TRBJ2-5
d_gene: .
abundance: few

CDR3aa: CATSDLRGGPDTQYF
CDR3nt: TGTGCCACCAGTGATTTGAGGGGGGGCCCAGATACGCAGTATTTT
v_gene: TRBV24-1
j_gene: TRBJ2-3
d_gene: .
abundance: .

CDR3aa: CASSEGLAESSYEQYF
CDR3nt: TGTGCCAGTAGTGAGGGACTAGCGGAAAGCTCCTACGAGCAGTACTTC
v_gene: TRBV19
j_gene: TRBJ2-7
d_gene: TRBD2
abundance: .

CDR3aa: CSAIDYQRNNEQFF
CDR3nt: TGCAGTGCTATCGACTACCAAAGGAACAATGAGCAGTTCTTC
v_gene: TRBV20-1
j_gene: TRBJ2-1
d_gene: .
abundance: .

CDR3aa: CASSLEVVSETQYF
CDR3nt: TGTGCCAGCAGCTTAGAAGTCGTCAGCGAGACGCAGTATTTT
v_gene: TRBV11-2
j_gene: TRBJ2-3
d_gene: .
abundance: few

CDR3aa: CASSKVWTGSYEQYF
CDR3nt: TGTGCCAGCAGCAAAGTTTGGACAGGTTCCTACGAGCAGTACTTC
v_gene: TRBV21-1
j_gene: TRBJ2-7
d_gene: .
abundance: .

CDR3aa: CASSPETDTQYF
CDR3nt: TGTGCCAGCTCACCCGAAACAGATACGCAGTATTTT
v_gene: TRBV18
j_gene: TRBJ2-3
d_gene: .
abundance: few